This T cell receptor (beta chain) was recorded in a study of blood T cell repertoires in COVID-19. This CDR3 has 17 amino acids. V was pared by 2 bases and J by 2 bases, with 18 bases between. CDR1 and CDR2 (germline): SGHKS, YYEKEE (reference sequence). Produced via immunoSEQ multiplex PCR; TCRdb's table is partial and in-frame only. The data contain about 300,000 clones, under 90% of them singletons. What was sequenced was peripheral blood. This clonotype was obtained from a woman in her thirties with COVID-19, enrolled during active disease. The chain couples TRBV5-5 to TRBJ2-3; D is possibly TRBD1 (6 bases). CDR3 residues: CASSLPGAEIYTDTQYF. As DNA, the CDR3 is TGTGCCAGCAGCTTACCAGGGGCTGAGATCTACACAGATACGCAGTATTTT.